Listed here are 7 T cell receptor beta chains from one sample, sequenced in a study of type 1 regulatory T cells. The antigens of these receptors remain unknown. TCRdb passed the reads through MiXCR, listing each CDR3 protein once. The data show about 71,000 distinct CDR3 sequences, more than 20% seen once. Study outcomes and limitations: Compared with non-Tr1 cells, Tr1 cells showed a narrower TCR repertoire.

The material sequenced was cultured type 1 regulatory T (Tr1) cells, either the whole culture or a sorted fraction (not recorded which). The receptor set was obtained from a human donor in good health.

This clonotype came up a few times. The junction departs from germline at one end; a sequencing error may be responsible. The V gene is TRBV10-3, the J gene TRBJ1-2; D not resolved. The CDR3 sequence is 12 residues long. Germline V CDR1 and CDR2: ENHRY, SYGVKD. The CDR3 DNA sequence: TGTGCCAGCAGTGAAGACAACTATGGCTACACCTTC. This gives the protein CASSEDNYGYTF.

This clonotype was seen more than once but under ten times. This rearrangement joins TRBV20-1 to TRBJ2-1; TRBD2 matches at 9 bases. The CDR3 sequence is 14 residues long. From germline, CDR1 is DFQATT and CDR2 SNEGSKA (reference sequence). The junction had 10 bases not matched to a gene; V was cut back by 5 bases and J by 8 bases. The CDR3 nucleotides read TGCAGTGCTGATAGCGGGAGAGGCGGGGATGAGCAGTTCTTC. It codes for CSADSGRGGDEQFF.

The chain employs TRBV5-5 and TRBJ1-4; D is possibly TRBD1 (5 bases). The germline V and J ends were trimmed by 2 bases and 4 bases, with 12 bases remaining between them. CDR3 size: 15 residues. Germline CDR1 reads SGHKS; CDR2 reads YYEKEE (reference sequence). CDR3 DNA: TGTGCCAGCAGCTTAGCGGGGCGGGATAATGAAAAACTGTTTTTT. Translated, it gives CASSLAGRDNEKLFF.

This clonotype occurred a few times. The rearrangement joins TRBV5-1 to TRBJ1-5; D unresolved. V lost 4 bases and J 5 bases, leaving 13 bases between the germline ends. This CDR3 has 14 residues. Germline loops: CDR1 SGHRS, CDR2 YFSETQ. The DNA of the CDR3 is TGCGCCAGCAGCCGTGACGGAGCCGATCAGCCCCAGCATTTT. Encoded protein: CASSRDGADQPQHF.

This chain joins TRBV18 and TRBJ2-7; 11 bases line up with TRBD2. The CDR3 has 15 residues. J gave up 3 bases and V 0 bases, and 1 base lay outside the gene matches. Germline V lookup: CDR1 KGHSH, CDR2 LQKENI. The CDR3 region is CASSPPGTSGYEQYF. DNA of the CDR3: TGTGCCAGCTCACCACCCGGGACTAGCGGCTACGAGCAGTACTTC.

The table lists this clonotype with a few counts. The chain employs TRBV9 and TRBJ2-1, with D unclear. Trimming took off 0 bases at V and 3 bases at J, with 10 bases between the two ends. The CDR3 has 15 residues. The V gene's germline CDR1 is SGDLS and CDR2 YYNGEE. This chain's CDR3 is CASSVAASGYNEQFF. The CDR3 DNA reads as TGTGCCAGCAGCGTAGCGGCCTCGGGCTACAATGAGCAGTTCTTC.

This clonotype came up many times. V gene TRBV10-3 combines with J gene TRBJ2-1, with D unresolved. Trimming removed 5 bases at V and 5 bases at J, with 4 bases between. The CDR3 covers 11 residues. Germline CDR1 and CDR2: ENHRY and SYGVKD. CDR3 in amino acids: CAISPNNEQFF. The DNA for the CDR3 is TGTGCCATCAGTCCTAACAATGAGCAGTTCTTC.